These 10 T cell receptor beta chains came from one sample sequenced in a study of blood T cell repertoires in COVID-19. Assay: immunoSEQ multiplex PCR; the TCRdb copy retains only in-frame clones and omits some. This sample carries 150,000 to 200,000 clones, 70% to 90% of them seen once, and the ten largest clones take 3% to 3.5%. Sample: peripheral blood. These receptors came from a man aged 55-75 years with acute or convalescent COVID-19.

This sequence joins TRBV7-9 and TRBJ2-1; 9 positions agree with TRBD2. V dropped 3 bases and J dropped 2; count of bases not matched to a gene: 8. The CDR3 loop spans 17 amino acids. Germline V lookup: CDR1 SEHNR, CDR2 FQNEAQ (reference sequence). The CDR3 protein is CASSLVLAGPPYNEQFF. The CDR3 DNA reads as TGTGCCAGCAGCTTGGTACTAGCGGGCCCTCCCTACAATGAGCAGTTCTTC.

This clone was counted once. The V and J genes are TRBV28 and TRBJ1-1; D possibly corresponds to TRBD1 (5 bases). Trimming removed 6 bases from V and 4 bases from J, with 18 bases in between. CDR1 is MDHEN, CDR2 SYDVKM, per germline. CDR3 length: 15 amino acids. The CDR3 protein is CASRSGRWGTTEAFF. The CDR3 DNA reads as TGTGCCAGCAGGAGCGGGAGGTGGGGGACCACTGAAGCTTTCTTT.

V usage is TRBV5-5 and J usage is TRBJ2-2; D is unresolved. CDR3 size: 14 residues. V dropped 0 bases and J dropped 9 bases, with 12 bases sitting between them. The germline gives CDR1 SGHKS, CDR2 YYEKEE (reference sequence). CDR3 DNA: TGTGCCAGCAGCTTGGCCGCGGTAGAGAGGGAGCTGTTTTTT. The encoded protein is CASSLAAVERELFF.

This chain joins TRBV27 and TRBJ2-2, with 8 bases lining up with TRBD1. This CDR3 has 12 residues. Germline CDR1 MNHEY, CDR2 SMNVEV (reference sequence). V lost 6 bases and J lost 9; bases outside the gene matches: 3. The CDR3 region has the DNA TGTGCCAGCAGCCCCAGGGGGCGGGAGCTGTTTTTT. As protein: CASSPRGRELFF.

This sequence joins TRBV4-2 and TRBJ2-3; D perhaps matches TRBD2 (6 bases). Germline V gene sequence: CDR1 LGHNA, CDR2 YNFKEQ. CDR3 length: 16 residues. V was trimmed by 3 bases and J by 2 bases, leaving 15 bases between them. The CDR3 DNA reads TGTGCCAGCAGCCACCATGGGACTTCGGCCACAGATACGCAGTATTTT. This encodes CASSHHGTSATDTQYF.

The CDR3 region has the DNA TGTGCCAGTACCCGGAGAGGTAGCGCTAGCGCCGTGTTGAATGAGCAGTTCTTC. The encoded protein is CASTRRGSASAVLNEQFF. The chain combines TRBV19 with TRBJ2-1, with D possibly TRBD2 on 6 matching bases. Trimming stripped 7 bases from V and 7 bases from J, with 29 bases between. There are 18 residues in the CDR3. In germline, CDR1 is LNHDA, CDR2 SQIVND (reference sequence).

The chain has TRBV30 and TRBJ2-7, with 7 bases identical to TRBD1. Germline values: CDR1 GTSNPN, CDR2 SVGIG (reference sequence). V was pared by 1 base and J by 5 bases, with 11 bases of the junction left unmatched. This CDR3 spans 15 amino acids. The DNA for the CDR3 is TGTGCCTGGAGTGGACCCTACCAGGGGGACCACGAGCAGTACTTC. Translation gives CAWSGPYQGDHEQYF.

The chain is built from TRBV19 and TRBJ2-7; D possibly corresponds to TRBD2 (6 bases). Germline CDR1 is LNHDA and CDR2 is SQIVND (reference sequence). The CDR3 is 14 residues long. The ends were cut back, 0 bases at V and 5 bases at J, with 11 bases in the middle. CDR3 bases: TGTGCCAGTAGTATAGAACTAGCCACCAACGAGCAGTACTTC. Residues: CASSIELATNEQYF. Full variable domain (outside the CDR3, taken from reference TRBV19 and TRBJ2-7): DGGITQSPKYLFRKEGQNVTLSCEQNLNHDAMYWYRQDPGQGLRLIYYSQIVNDFQKGDIAEGYSVSREKKESFPLTVTSAQKNPTAFYLCASSIELATNEQYFGPGTRLTVT.

V gene TRBV5-1 combines with J gene TRBJ2-5, with a tentative D call TRBD2 (5 bases). The V end lost 7 bases, the J end lost 4 bases, and 14 bases lay between the germline ends. Germline CDR1 and CDR2: SGHRS and YFSETQ. CDR3 length equals 13 residues. The CDR3 DNA reads TGCGCCAGCGCCAAGAGGACTGGAGAGACCCAGTACTTC. This codes for CASAKRTGETQYF.

The V and J genes are TRBV3-1 (or the pseudogene TRBV3-2) and TRBJ2-1; 8 nucleotides match TRBD1. There are 12 residues in the CDR3. The V segment lost 4 bases and the J segment 9 bases; nucleotides outside the gene matches: 2. Germline CDR1 LGHDT, CDR2 YNNKEL (reference sequence). The CDR3, as DNA: TGTGCCAGCAGCCCCCAGGGGGCTGAGCAGTTCTTC. Its translation is CASSPQGAEQFF.